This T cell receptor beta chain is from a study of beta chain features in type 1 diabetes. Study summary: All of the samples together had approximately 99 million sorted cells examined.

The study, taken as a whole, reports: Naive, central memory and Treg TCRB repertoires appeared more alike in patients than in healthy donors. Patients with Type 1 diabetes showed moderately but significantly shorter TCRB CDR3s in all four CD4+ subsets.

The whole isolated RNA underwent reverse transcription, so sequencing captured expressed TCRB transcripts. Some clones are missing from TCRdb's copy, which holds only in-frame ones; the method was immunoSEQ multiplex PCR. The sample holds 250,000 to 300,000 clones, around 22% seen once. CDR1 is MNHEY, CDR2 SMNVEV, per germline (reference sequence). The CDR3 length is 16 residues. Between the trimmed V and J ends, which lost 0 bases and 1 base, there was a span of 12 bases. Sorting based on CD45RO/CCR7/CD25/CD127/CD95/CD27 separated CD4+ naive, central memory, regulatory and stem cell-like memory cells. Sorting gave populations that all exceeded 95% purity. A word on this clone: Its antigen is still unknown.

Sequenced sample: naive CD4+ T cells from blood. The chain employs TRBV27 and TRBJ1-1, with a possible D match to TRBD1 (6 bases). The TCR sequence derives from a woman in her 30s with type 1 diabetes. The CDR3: CASSLSYRVGNTEAFF. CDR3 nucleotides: TGTGCCAGCAGTTTATCCTACAGGGTCGGGAACACTGAAGCTTTCTTT.